This T cell receptor (beta chain) was found in a study of CD8 T cells in Susac syndrome. General study points: That the number of individuals in its TCR sequencing and HLA analysis was relatively small was acknowledged by the study.

With respect to this clonotype: The target antigen is unknown.

After extraction with the RNeasy kit, roughly 0.5 to 1 ug of the RNA was reverse transcribed using random hexamers. TCRdb reprocessed the immunoSEQ multiplex PCR reads with MiXCR, giving one entry per CDR3 protein. The data hold 200,000 to 300,000 distinct CDR3 sequences, with around 93% observed a single time. Each multiple sclerosis control was a treatment-naive patient with relapsing-remitting disease that was either stable or active. This sequence was found in a human donor with multiple sclerosis. The source material was CD4+ T cells from PBMCs.

The CDR3, as DNA: TGTGCCATCAGTGAGTCAGCGGCAGTTAGAGATACGCAGTATTTT. Translation gives CAISESAAVRDTQYF. This chain joins TRBV10-3 and TRBJ2-3; D possibly corresponds to TRBD2 (5 bases). V lost 0 bases and J lost 5, with 12 bases in between. The V gene's germline CDR1 is ENHRY and CDR2 SYGVKD. This CDR3 spans 15 amino acids.